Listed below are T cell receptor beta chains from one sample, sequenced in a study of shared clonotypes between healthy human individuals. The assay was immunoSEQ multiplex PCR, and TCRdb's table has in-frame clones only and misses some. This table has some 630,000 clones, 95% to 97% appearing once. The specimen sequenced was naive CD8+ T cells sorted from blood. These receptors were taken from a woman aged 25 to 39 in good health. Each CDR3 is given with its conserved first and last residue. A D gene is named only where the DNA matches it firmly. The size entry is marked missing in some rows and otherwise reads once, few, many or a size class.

DNA: TGCAGCGTTGTCAGGGCGCAGGTCCTGTACCAAGAGACCCAGTACTTC
CDR3: CSVVRAQVLYQETQYF
size: -
J: TRBJ2-5
V: TRBV29-1
length: 16
D: -

DNA: TGTGCCAGCACCCCCAGGCCCGGGCGTAAGGACGGAAACACCATATATTTT
CDR3: CASTPRPGRKDGNTIYF
size: -
J: TRBJ1-3
V: TRBV28
length: 17
D: -

DNA: TGTGCCAGCGGGGCGGCCAATGAGCAGTTCTTC
CDR3: CASGAANEQFF
size: few
J: TRBJ2-1
V: TRBV9
length: 11
D: -

DNA: TGTGCCAGCAGCCTCGGACTAGCGGCTAACACCGGGGAGCTGTTTTTT
CDR3: CASSLGLAANTGELFF
size: -
J: TRBJ2-2
V: TRBV7-3
length: 16
D: TRBD2

DNA: TGTGCAAGTCGCTTAGCGGGGCAGGTGAGGGAACAGCAGTATTTT
CDR3: CASRLAGQVREQQYF
size: -
J: TRBJ2-3
V: TRBV12-2
length: 15
D: -

DNA: TGTGCCACCCTTACCCAGGCGAGGCCGAACACTGAAGCTTTCTTT
CDR3: CATLTQARPNTEAFF
size: -
J: TRBJ1-1
V: TRBV19
length: 15
D: -

DNA: TGTGCCAGCAGCTCGCATCTTATTAAGGGGTGGAGGGAGACCCAGTACTTC
CDR3: CASSSHLIKGWRETQYF
size: -
J: TRBJ2-5
V: TRBV13
length: 17
D: -

DNA: TGCGCCAGCAGCCAGACAATCTGGGCTAATGAGCAGTTCTTC
CDR3: CASSQTIWANEQFF
size: -
J: TRBJ2-1
V: TRBV4-1
length: 14
D: -

DNA: TGTGCCAGCAGCATGGGACTAGCGAGGGCCGGTGAGCAGTTCTTC
CDR3: CASSMGLARAGEQFF
size: -
J: TRBJ2-1
V: TRBV21-1
length: 15
D: -

DNA: TGTGCCAGCAGCTTAGGCAGCGGGTTGACGTACGAGCAGTACTTC
CDR3: CASSLGSGLTYEQYF
size: -
J: TRBJ2-7
V: TRBV7-6
length: 15
D: -

DNA: TGTGCCAGCAGTTTTCGGGTTCCTCGCCCCTACGAGCAGTACTTC
CDR3: CASSFRVPRPYEQYF
size: -
J: TRBJ2-7
V: TRBV28
length: 15
D: -

DNA: TGTGCCAGCAGTGTGGAGCGGGAGTTCGTTGACAATGAGCAGTTCTTC
CDR3: CASSVEREFVDNEQFF
size: -
J: TRBJ2-1
V: TRBV2
length: 16
D: TRBD2

DNA: TGTGCCAGTAGTGGAGTTAGGGACAGGGAGTACAATGAGCAGTTCTTC
CDR3: CASSGVRDREYNEQFF
size: -
J: TRBJ2-1
V: TRBV19
length: 16
D: TRBD1

DNA: TGTGCCAGCAGCTGGGGCTCCAAACTTGGGCCAGGGAAAGAGACCCAGTACTTC
CDR3: CASSWGSKLGPGKETQYF
size: -
J: TRBJ2-5
V: TRBV7-2
length: 18
D: -

DNA: TGCGCCAGCAGCTTGGATGGGGGGCCCCGCTACAATGAGCAGTTCTTC
CDR3: CASSLDGGPRYNEQFF
size: -
J: TRBJ2-1
V: TRBV5-1
length: 16
D: -

DNA: TGCGCCAGCACCCGCCGGAGCAGGGGCCAATATAGCAATCAGCCCCAGCATTTT
CDR3: CASTRRSRGQYSNQPQHF
size: -
J: TRBJ1-5
V: TRBV23-1
length: 18
D: -

DNA: TGTGCCAGCAGTGGGTGGGGGGTGCAAGAGACCCAGTACTTC
CDR3: CASSGWGVQETQYF
size: -
J: TRBJ2-5
V: TRBV28
length: 14
D: -

DNA: TGTGCCAGTAGCGTACAGGGGGCCTCCTACAATGAGCAGTTCTTC
CDR3: CASSVQGASYNEQFF
size: -
J: TRBJ2-1
V: TRBV19
length: 15
D: TRBD1

DNA: TGTGCCAGCAGTTTTCCCGCGCCGGGACAGGGGCCTATCATCGATGCGCGGGAGCTGTTTTTT
CDR3: CASSFPAPGQGPIIDARELFF
size: -
J: TRBJ2-2
V: TRBV28
length: 21
D: TRBD1

DNA: TGTGCCAGCAGTTCAGTAGCTATGAACACTGAAGCTTTCTTT
CDR3: CASSSVAMNTEAFF
size: -
J: TRBJ1-1
V: TRBV6-6
length: 14
D: -

DNA: TGTGCCAGCAGTTTTCCTCTCGCGGGAGGGAATCCCGGGGAGCTGTTTTTT
CDR3: CASSFPLAGGNPGELFF
size: -
J: TRBJ2-2
V: TRBV28
length: 17
D: TRBD2

DNA: TGTGCCAGCAGCTTGTCGACAAGTACCTACGAGCAGTACTTC
CDR3: CASSLSTSTYEQYF
size: -
J: TRBJ2-7
V: TRBV7-2
length: 14
D: -

DNA: TGTGCCACCCGTCCGGGGCAGGCCACTGAAGCTTTCTTT
CDR3: CATRPGQATEAFF
size: -
J: TRBJ1-1
V: TRBV19
length: 13
D: -

DNA: TGTGCCAGCAGCCTTCTACTAGCGGGAGAGGCCTACGAGCAGTACTTC
CDR3: CASSLLLAGEAYEQYF
size: -
J: TRBJ2-7
V: TRBV2
length: 16
D: TRBD2

DNA: TGTGCCAGCAGCCAAGGGTGGGGGTTCGATGAGCAGTTCTTC
CDR3: CASSQGWGFDEQFF
size: -
J: TRBJ2-1
V: TRBV14
length: 14
D: -

DNA: TGTGCCAGCAGCGGGCTAGCTGGCACAGATACGCAGTATTTT
CDR3: CASSGLAGTDTQYF
size: few
J: TRBJ2-3
V: TRBV5-4
length: 14
D: -

DNA: TGTGCCAGCAGCAAAAGGACTAGCGGGAGAGGTGTCGGGGAGCTGTTTTTT
CDR3: CASSKRTSGRGVGELFF
size: -
J: TRBJ2-2
V: TRBV7-9
length: 17
D: TRBD2

DNA: TGTGCCAGCAGCCCAGGGTCCGGGAGTTTCGACGAGCAGTACTTC
CDR3: CASSPGSGSFDEQYF
size: -
J: TRBJ2-7
V: TRBV11-3
length: 15
D: -

DNA: TGTGCCAGCAGCTTGTTGTCCGGGATCGATGAGCAGTTCTTC
CDR3: CASSLLSGIDEQFF
size: -
J: TRBJ2-1
V: TRBV7-2
length: 14
D: -

DNA: TGTGCCAGCAGCCTGACTAGCGGGAGTTACACCGGGGAGCTGTTTTTT
CDR3: CASSLTSGSYTGELFF
size: -
J: TRBJ2-2
V: TRBV11-3
length: 16
D: TRBD2

DNA: TGTGCCAGCACCGCGACATGGTTCAACGAGCAGTACTTC
CDR3: CASTATWFNEQYF
size: few
J: TRBJ2-7
V: TRBV28
length: 13
D: -

DNA: TGTGCCAGCAGCCGACAGAGGGCGGGGGACTCTGGGGCCAACGTCCTGACTTTC
CDR3: CASSRQRAGDSGANVLTF
size: -
J: TRBJ2-6
V: TRBV2
length: 18
D: TRBD2

DNA: TGTGCCAGTAGTATACAGGGGCTTAACACTGAAGCTTTCTTT
CDR3: CASSIQGLNTEAFF
size: once
J: TRBJ1-1
V: TRBV19
length: 14
D: -

DNA: TGCGCCAGCAGCTTTCGGCAGGGATTCTACAATGAGCAGTTCTTC
CDR3: CASSFRQGFYNEQFF
size: -
J: TRBJ2-1
V: TRBV5-1
length: 15
D: -

DNA: TGCAGCGTCTTGGGACAGGGGGCGCGGACCTACGAGCAGTACTTC
CDR3: CSVLGQGARTYEQYF
size: -
J: TRBJ2-7
V: TRBV29-1
length: 15
D: TRBD1

DNA: TGTGCCAGCAGATTCTCATGGACAGGGAGTAATTCACCCCTCCACTTT
CDR3: CASRFSWTGSNSPLHF
size: -
J: TRBJ1-6
V: TRBV28
length: 16
D: TRBD1

DNA: TGTGCCAGCAGCTTAGCTCTCACACCGCACAATGAGCAGTTCTTC
CDR3: CASSLALTPHNEQFF
size: -
J: TRBJ2-1
V: TRBV7-9
length: 15
D: -

DNA: TGTGCCAGCAGCGTAGATGGGGGAGAGGGAGATGAGCAGTTCTTC
CDR3: CASSVDGGEGDEQFF
size: -
J: TRBJ2-1
V: TRBV9
length: 15
D: -

DNA: TGTGCCAGCAGCTCCGGGGGCGGGAGGGGCCCCGGGGAGCTGTTTTTT
CDR3: CASSSGGGRGPGELFF
size: once
J: TRBJ2-2
V: TRBV13
length: 16
D: TRBD2

DNA: TGCGCCAGCAGCGTGGGAGGGGGGCGGAATCGCGAGCAGTTCTTC
CDR3: CASSVGGGRNREQFF
size: -
J: TRBJ2-1
V: TRBV5-1
length: 15
D: -

DNA: TGTGCCAGCAGTTACTCGAATGGAGGGGAGCAGTACTTC
CDR3: CASSYSNGGEQYF
size: -
J: TRBJ2-7
V: TRBV6-5
length: 13
D: -

DNA: TGTGCCAGCAGCTTAGCGCTTCGGACAGGGAACTACGAGCAGTACTTC
CDR3: CASSLALRTGNYEQYF
size: -
J: TRBJ2-7
V: TRBV7-9
length: 16
D: TRBD1

DNA: TGTGCCAGCAGCATCGGGACTAGCGGGTCCAATGAGCAGTTCTTC
CDR3: CASSIGTSGSNEQFF
size: -
J: TRBJ2-1
V: TRBV11-1
length: 15
D: TRBD2

DNA: TGTGCCAGCAGTGAAATACAGTCTGAAGCTTTCTTT
CDR3: CASSEIQSEAFF
size: -
J: TRBJ1-1
V: TRBV2
length: 12
D: -

DNA: TGTGCCAGCAGCTTGGCCGACCCCACAGATACGCAGTATTTT
CDR3: CASSLADPTDTQYF
size: -
J: TRBJ2-3
V: TRBV5-6
length: 14
D: -

DNA: TGTGCCAGCAGTTTATCGGGACGCAATGAGCAGTTCTTC
CDR3: CASSLSGRNEQFF
size: -
J: TRBJ2-1
V: TRBV27
length: 13
D: -

DNA: TGTGCCAGCAGTCCCAGGGGGTCGGGTGGAAACACCATATATTTT
CDR3: CASSPRGSGGNTIYF
size: -
J: TRBJ1-3
V: TRBV27
length: 15
D: TRBD1

DNA: TGCGCCAGCAGCCAAGGGAAGAGCGAGCAGTACTTC
CDR3: CASSQGKSEQYF
size: -
J: TRBJ2-7
V: TRBV4-1
length: 12
D: -

DNA: TGTGCCACCGCTAGCGGGAGGGCCTTGGGGGATGAGCAGTTCTTC
CDR3: CATASGRALGDEQFF
size: -
J: TRBJ2-1
V: TRBV15
length: 15
D: TRBD2

DNA: TGTGCCAGCAGTCCCAGACAGGTTACGCAGTATTTT
CDR3: CASSPRQVTQYF
size: -
J: TRBJ2-3
V: TRBV28
length: 12
D: -

DNA: TGTGCCAGCAGTGCGGGGGGCTGGGGCAATGAGCAGTTCTTC
CDR3: CASSAGGWGNEQFF
size: -
J: TRBJ2-1
V: TRBV2
length: 14
D: -

DNA: TGTGCCAGCAGCCAAGGGGAGAGCTACGAGCAGTACTTC
CDR3: CASSQGESYEQYF
size: -
J: TRBJ2-7
V: TRBV13
length: 13
D: -

DNA: TGTGCCATCAGTGAGGGGACAGCGGCCTACAATGAGCAGTTCTTC
CDR3: CAISEGTAAYNEQFF
size: -
J: TRBJ2-1
V: TRBV10-3
length: 15
D: TRBD1

DNA: TGTGCCAGCAGTACCGGACAGGGCTACGAGCAGTACTTC
CDR3: CASSTGQGYEQYF
size: -
J: TRBJ2-7
V: TRBV2
length: 13
D: TRBD1

DNA: TGTGCCTGGAGCGCCGGGCCCTCTGGAAACACCATATATTTT
CDR3: CAWSAGPSGNTIYF
size: -
J: TRBJ1-3
V: TRBV30
length: 14
D: -

DNA: TGTGCCACCTCAGGGGTTGCAGCTAACTATGGCTACACCTTC
CDR3: CATSGVAANYGYTF
size: -
J: TRBJ1-2
V: TRBV10-3
length: 14
D: -

DNA: TGTGCCAGCACAGAGGGCATAGAGGGCTACACCTTC
CDR3: CASTEGIEGYTF
size: -
J: TRBJ1-2
V: TRBV2
length: 12
D: -

DNA: TGTGCCAGCAGCCTTTTCCAGGGGTGGTCCCAGTACTTC
CDR3: CASSLFQGWSQYF
size: -
J: TRBJ2-5
V: TRBV11-2
length: 13
D: -

DNA: TGCGCCAGCAGCTATCCAGACGGTAGTAGCACAGATACGCAGTATTTT
CDR3: CASSYPDGSSTDTQYF
size: -
J: TRBJ2-3
V: TRBV5-1
length: 16
D: -

DNA: TGTGCCACCAGCGAAAATCGGGGATCCGGCTACACCTTC
CDR3: CATSENRGSGYTF
size: -
J: TRBJ1-2
V: TRBV15
length: 13
D: -